The source of this T cell receptor (beta chain) is a study of T cell responses to AZD1222 COVID-19 vaccine. Regarding this clone: The antigen remains undetermined.

Germline V gives CDR1 LGHNA, CDR2 YSLEER. The CDR3 has 16 amino acids. The ends lost 0 bases at V and 1 base at J; junction bases unmatched: 2. Regarding the study as a whole: Baseline serostatus was positive in only a handful of AZD1222 recipients. Rises in breadth and depth of Spike-specific TCRs came after two AZD1222 doses. The study reported that nearly half of spike-specific TCRs target unmutated variant regions.

Libraries were prepared by immunoSEQ multiplex PCR; TCRdb keeps only in-frame clonotypes and omits some of them. Of 150,000 to 160,000 clones in the sample, about nine tenths are singletons; the top ten hold just over 9%. The receptor was isolated from an adult who received the AZD1222 COVID-19 vaccine. The gene calls are TRBV4-3 and TRBJ2-2; TRBD2 aligns across 7 bases. The source material was peripheral blood, sampled 28 days after the second AZD1222 dose. CDR3 in DNA: TGCGCCAGCAGCCAAGATCTAGCGGTGAACACCGGGGAGCTGTTTTTT. It specifies CASSQDLAVNTGELFF.